Presented here are 7 T cell receptor beta chains from one specimen sequenced in a study of blood T cell repertoires in COVID-19 (dated by TCRdb to 2020 to 2021). Receptor libraries were prepared by the immunoSEQ multiplex PCR assay. Held by TCRdb, this immuneACCESS table contains in-frame sequences only and omits some clones. Under half of the omission traces to an unresolved V gene where checked; the cause of the rest is unknown. The sample records over 200,000 clones, 84% of which are singletons. The ten top clones hold 5.5% to 7.5% of the sample. Sequencing was done on a sample of PBMCs or T cells enriched from blood (not recorded which). The receptor set was obtained from a woman between 40 and 50 years old who had recovered from COVID-19.

This clone came up a few times. The J gene is TRBJ1-1, the V gene TRBV19, with 7 bases that match TRBD1. J was trimmed by 3 bases and V by 6 bases; bases with no gene match: 13. The length of the CDR3 is 16 residues. Germline CDR1 and CDR2: LNHDA and SQIVND (reference sequence). The CDR3 nucleotides read TGTGCCAGTAGCCAAAGGGGAGACAGGGAGGACACTGAAGCTTTCTTT. Amino acids: CASSQRGDREDTEAFF.

The V gene is TRBV19, the J gene TRBJ2-3; D unresolved. The CDR3 sequence is 14 residues long. Trimming shortened V by 8 bases and J by 3 bases, and 15 bases separated the two germline ends. The germline V gene has CDR1 LNHDA and CDR2 SQIVND (reference sequence). This CDR3 reads CASSPLGSTDTQYF. In DNA, the CDR3 is TGTGCCAGTTCTCCCCTCGGGTCTACAGATACGCAGTATTTT.

The chain combines TRBV5-1 with TRBJ2-1, with 13 bases matching TRBD2. Losses at the gene ends were 2 bases for V and 6 bases for J; bases not matched to a gene: 2. The CDR3 covers 15 residues. Germline CDR1 reads SGHRS; CDR2 reads YFSETQ. The chain's CDR3 is CASSFRLAGGNEQFF. As DNA, the CDR3 is TGCGCCAGCAGCTTTAGACTAGCGGGAGGCAATGAGCAGTTCTTC.

The chain carries TRBV11-3 and TRBJ1-3; no reliable D call. Trimming removed 5 bases from V and 0 bases from J, with 11 bases in between. The CDR3 is 15 amino acids. Germline V gene sequence: CDR1 SGHNT, CDR2 YENEEA. The CDR3 region is CASSGGVSSGNTIYF. The CDR3 coding sequence is TGTGCCAGCAGCGGCGGCGTAAGCTCTGGAAACACCATATATTTT.

The rearrangement joins TRBV20-1 to TRBJ1-6; D is ambiguous. The CDR3 loop spans 14 amino acids. Germline V gene data show CDR1 as DFQATT and CDR2 as SNEGSKA (reference sequence). Trimming took off 3 bases at V and 0 bases at J, with 6 bases between the two ends. CDR3 in amino acids: CSASTSSYNSPLHF. The CDR3 DNA follows: TGCAGTGCTAGTACGAGCTCCTATAATTCACCCCTCCACTTT.

The chain is built from TRBV6-1 and TRBJ2-1; no firm D call. This CDR3 has 16 residues. The germline V gene encodes CDR1 MNHNS and CDR2 SASEGT. Trimming cost V 4 bases and J 1 base, with 14 bases left between them. CDR3 residues: CASSVQSWRSYNEQFF. Here the CDR3 DNA reads TGTGCCAGCAGTGTCCAATCTTGGAGATCCTACAATGAGCAGTTCTTC.

The V and J genes are TRBV7-3 and TRBJ2-5; 11 nucleotides align to TRBD2. This CDR3 region has 13 residues. Germline values: CDR1 SGHTA, CDR2 FQGTGA. Trimming cost V 4 bases and J 5 bases; bases outside gene matches: 0. This CDR3 is CASSSSGGETQYF. The CDR3 coding sequence is TGTGCCAGCAGCTCTAGCGGGGGGGAGACCCAGTACTTC.